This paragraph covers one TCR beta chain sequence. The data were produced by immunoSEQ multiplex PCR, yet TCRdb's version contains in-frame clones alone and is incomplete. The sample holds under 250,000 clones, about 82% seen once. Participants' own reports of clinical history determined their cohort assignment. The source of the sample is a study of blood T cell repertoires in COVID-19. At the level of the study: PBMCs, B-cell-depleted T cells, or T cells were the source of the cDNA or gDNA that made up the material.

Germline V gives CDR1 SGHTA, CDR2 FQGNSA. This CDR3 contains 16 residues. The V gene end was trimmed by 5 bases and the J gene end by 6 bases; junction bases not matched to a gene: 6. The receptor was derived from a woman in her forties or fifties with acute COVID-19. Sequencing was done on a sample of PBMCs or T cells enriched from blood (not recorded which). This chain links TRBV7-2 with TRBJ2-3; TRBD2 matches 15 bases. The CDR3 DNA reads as TGTGCCAGCAGCCGGGGACTAGCGGGGGGTTTGGATACGCAGTATTTT. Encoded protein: CASSRGLAGGLDTQYF.